This T cell receptor beta chain was captured by sequencing in a study of neurological immune-mediated disorders. Regarding the study as a whole: There were no CDR3 amino acid sequences shared by expanded clones across subjects, a result suggesting private repertoires in all groups. Healthy controls had more TCR clonal expansion than multiple sclerosis, which showed the least, whereas HTLV-1-associated myelopathy showed the most.

This clonotype has a count of ten or more. Its target is not known. Preparation of the unsorted libraries drew on 2 million PBMCs stored at -80 C. The trim removed 0 bases at V and 1 base at J, leaving 4 bases unmatched. The CDR3 is made up of 15 amino acids. Germline-derived CDR1 and CDR2 are DFQATT and SNEGSKA (reference sequence). TCRdb passed the 5' RACE reads through MiXCR, listing each CDR3 protein once. Here the sample spans 45,000 to 70,000 distinct CDR3 sequences, about 4.2% being singletons. Sequences were obtained from PBMCs. The V and J genes are TRBV20-1 and TRBJ2-3, with 7 bases identical to TRBD2. The sequence came from a man aged 45-60 years with multiple sclerosis. The CDR3 DNA follows: TGCAGTGCTAGAGATCCTGCGGGAGGCACAGATACGCAGTATTTT. The encoded protein is CSARDPAGGTDTQYF.